The clone carrying this T cell receptor beta chain was counted a single time. The antigen is undetermined. The data derive from a study of shared clonotypes between healthy human individuals. Study details: The plates for each donor numbered three CD4 naive, three CD4 memory, two CD8 naive and one CD8 memory. Study results and limitations: Against clonotypes common to all four donors, non-shared ones had lower generation probabilities.

It was CD45RO-negative cells, positively selected for CCR7, that made up naive CD8 cells, with terminally differentiated effector memory CD45RA+ cells excluded. Genomic DNA from each subset was divided evenly over several immunoSEQ plates. In the authors' methods: Without quality scores, immunoSEQ junctional reads could not be filtered like full-length reads. Sequencing was performed with immunoSEQ multiplex PCR; in TCRdb, only in-frame clones are kept and a portion is missing. V and J calls and clone size are copied from that table; D and trimming were computed from the DNA. The sample holds about 580,000 clones, 98% seen once. V was trimmed by 3 bases and J by 7 bases, leaving 14 bases between them. The germline gives CDR1 SGDLS, CDR2 YYNGEE. The CDR3 covers 14 residues.

Sequencing was carried out using naive CD8+ T cells sorted from blood. The rearrangement joins TRBV9 to TRBJ2-1, with TRBD1 as a possible D gene (6 bases). This receptor was identified in a man aged 25 to 45 in good health. Here the CDR3 reads CASSAIHRVNEQFF. In nucleotides, the CDR3 is TGTGCCAGCAGCGCCATCCACAGGGTAAATGAGCAGTTCTTC.